The present T cell receptor beta chain was sequenced within a study of blood T cell repertoires in COVID-19. About the research overall: Whether acute or convalescent, the COVID-19 samples came from the United States, Italy and Spain. T cells, B-cell-depleted T cells, or PBMCs provided the cDNA or gDNA that served as material.

This CDR3 has 14 residues. V was pared by 4 bases and J by 4 bases, with 13 bases between. In germline, CDR1 is SQVTM, CDR2 ANQGSEA. Per the authors' pipeline: For nucleated cells, counts were estimated from reference gene primer amplification. The assay was immunoSEQ multiplex PCR, and TCRdb's table has in-frame clones only and misses some. V and J calls and clone size are as listed in that table; D and trimming were resolved from the DNA. The sample yields approximately 260,000 clones, about 87% seen once. This receptor was identified in a woman aged 40 to 50 with acute or convalescent COVID-19. Sequenced: peripheral blood. This chain links TRBV29-1 with TRBJ2-2; maybe TRBD1 (5 bases). The chain's CDR3 is CSVVAGASTGELFF. CDR3 DNA sequence: TGCAGCGTTGTGGCTGGGGCGAGCACCGGGGAGCTGTTTTTT.